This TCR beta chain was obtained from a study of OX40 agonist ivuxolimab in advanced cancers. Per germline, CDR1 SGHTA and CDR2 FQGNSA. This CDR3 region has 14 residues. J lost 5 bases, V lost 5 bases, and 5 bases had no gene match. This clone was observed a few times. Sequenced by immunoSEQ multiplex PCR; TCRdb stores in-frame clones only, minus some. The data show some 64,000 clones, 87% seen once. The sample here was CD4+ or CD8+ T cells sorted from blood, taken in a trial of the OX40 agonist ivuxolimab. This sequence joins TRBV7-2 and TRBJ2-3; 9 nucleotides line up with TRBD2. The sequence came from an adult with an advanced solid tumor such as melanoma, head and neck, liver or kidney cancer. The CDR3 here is CASSLETSGDTQYF. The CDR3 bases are TGTGCCAGCAGCCTAGAGACTAGCGGAGATACGCAGTATTTT.